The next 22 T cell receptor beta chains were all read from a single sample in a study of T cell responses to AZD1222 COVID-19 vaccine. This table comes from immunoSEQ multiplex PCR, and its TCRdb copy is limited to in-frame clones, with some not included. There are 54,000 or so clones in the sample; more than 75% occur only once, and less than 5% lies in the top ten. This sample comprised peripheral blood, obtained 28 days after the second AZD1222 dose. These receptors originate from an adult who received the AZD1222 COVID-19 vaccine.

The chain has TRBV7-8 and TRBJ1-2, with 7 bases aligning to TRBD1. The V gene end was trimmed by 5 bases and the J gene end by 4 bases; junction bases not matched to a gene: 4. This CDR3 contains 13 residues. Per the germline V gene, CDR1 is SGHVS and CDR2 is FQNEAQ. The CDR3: CASSETGIYGYTF. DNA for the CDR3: TGTGCCAGCAGCGAGACAGGGATCTATGGCTACACCTTC.

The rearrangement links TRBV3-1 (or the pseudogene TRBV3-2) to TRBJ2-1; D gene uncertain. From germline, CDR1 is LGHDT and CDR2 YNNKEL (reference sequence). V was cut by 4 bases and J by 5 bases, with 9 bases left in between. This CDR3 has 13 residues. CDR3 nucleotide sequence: TGTGCCAGCAGCCGACCCGGAAACAATGAGCAGTTCTTC. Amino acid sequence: CASSRPGNNEQFF.

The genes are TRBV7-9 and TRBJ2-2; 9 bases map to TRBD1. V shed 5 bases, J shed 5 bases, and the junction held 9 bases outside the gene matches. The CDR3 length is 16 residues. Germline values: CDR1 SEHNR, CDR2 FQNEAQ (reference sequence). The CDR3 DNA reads TGTGCCAGCAGCATCACCGGGACAGGGTCAACCGGGGAGCTGTTTTTT. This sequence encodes CASSITGTGSTGELFF.

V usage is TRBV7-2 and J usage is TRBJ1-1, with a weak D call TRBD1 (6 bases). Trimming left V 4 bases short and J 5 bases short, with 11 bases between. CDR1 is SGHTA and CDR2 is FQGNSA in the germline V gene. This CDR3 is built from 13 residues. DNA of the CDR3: TGTGCCAGCAGCTGGACAGAGGTGACTGAAGCTTTCTTT. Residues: CASSWTEVTEAFF.

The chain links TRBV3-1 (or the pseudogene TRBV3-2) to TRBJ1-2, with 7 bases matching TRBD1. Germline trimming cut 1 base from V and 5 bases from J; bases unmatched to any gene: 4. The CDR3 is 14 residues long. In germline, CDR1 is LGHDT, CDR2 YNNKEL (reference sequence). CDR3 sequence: CASSQGGDSYGYTF. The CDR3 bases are TGTGCCAGCAGCCAAGGCGGGGACAGTTATGGCTACACCTTC.

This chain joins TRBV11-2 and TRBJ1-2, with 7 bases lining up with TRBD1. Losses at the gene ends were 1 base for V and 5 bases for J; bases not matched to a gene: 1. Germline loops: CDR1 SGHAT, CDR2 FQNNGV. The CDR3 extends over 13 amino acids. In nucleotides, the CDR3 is TGTGCCAGCAGCTTAGCACAGGGGTATGGCTACACCTTC. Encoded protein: CASSLAQGYGYTF.

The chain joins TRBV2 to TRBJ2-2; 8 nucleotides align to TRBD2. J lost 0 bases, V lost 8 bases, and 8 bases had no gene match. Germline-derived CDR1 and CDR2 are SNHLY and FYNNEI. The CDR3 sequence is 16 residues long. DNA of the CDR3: TGTGCCAGCCGAGAGGCGGGGGGATCGAACACCGGGGAGCTGTTTTTT. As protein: CASREAGGSNTGELFF.

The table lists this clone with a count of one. This CDR3 reads CASSSGTGISPLHF. CDR3 sequence (DNA): TGTGCCAGCAGTTCGGGGACAGGGATTTCACCCCTCCACTTT. The rearrangement uses TRBV6-5 and TRBJ1-6, with 9 bases identical to TRBD1. This CDR3 has 14 amino acids. Germline lookup yields CDR1 MNHEY and CDR2 SVGAGI. The ends lost 4 bases at V and 9 bases at J; junction bases unmatched: 4.

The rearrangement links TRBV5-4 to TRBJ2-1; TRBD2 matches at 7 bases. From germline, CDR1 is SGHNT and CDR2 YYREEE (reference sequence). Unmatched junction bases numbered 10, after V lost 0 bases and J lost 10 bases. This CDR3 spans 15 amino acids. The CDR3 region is CASSLAGGPRGEQFF. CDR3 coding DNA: TGTGCCAGCAGCTTGGCGGGAGGTCCACGAGGCGAGCAGTTCTTC. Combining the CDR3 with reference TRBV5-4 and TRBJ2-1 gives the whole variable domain ETGVTQSPTHLIKTRGQQVTLRCSSQSGHNTVSWYQQALGQGPQFIFQYYREEENGRGNFPPRFSGLQFPNYSSELNVNALELDDSALYLCASSLAGGPRGEQFFGPGTRLTVL.

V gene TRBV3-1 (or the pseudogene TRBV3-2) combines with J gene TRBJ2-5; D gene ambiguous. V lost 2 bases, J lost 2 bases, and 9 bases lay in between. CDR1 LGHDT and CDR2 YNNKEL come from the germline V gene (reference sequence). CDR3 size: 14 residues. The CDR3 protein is CASSQNQLQETQYF. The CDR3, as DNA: TGTGCCAGCAGCCAAAATCAACTGCAAGAGACCCAGTACTTC.

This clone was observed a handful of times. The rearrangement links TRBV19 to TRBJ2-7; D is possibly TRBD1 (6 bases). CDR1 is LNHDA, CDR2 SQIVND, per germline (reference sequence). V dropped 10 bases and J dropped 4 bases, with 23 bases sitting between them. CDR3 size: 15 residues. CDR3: CATTGQGHGGYEQYF. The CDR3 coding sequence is TGTGCCACCACCGGGCAGGGACACGGTGGTTACGAGCAGTACTTC.

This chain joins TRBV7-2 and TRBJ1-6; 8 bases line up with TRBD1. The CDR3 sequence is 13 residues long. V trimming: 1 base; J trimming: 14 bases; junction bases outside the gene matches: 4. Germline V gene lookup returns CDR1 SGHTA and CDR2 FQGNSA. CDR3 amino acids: CASSLDTGGSLHF. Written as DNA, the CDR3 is TGTGCCAGCAGCTTAGACACAGGGGGGTCCCTCCACTTT.

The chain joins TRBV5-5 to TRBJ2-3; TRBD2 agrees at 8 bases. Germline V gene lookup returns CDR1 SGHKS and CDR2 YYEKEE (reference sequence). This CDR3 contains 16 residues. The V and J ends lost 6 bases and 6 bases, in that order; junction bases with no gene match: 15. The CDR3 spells CASTSIPGGSEDTQYF. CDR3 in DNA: TGTGCCAGCACCTCCATACCGGGGGGGTCTGAGGATACGCAGTATTTT.

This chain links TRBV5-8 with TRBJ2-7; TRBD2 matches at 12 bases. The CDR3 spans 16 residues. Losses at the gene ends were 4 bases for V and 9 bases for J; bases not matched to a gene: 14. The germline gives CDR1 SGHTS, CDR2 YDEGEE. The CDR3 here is CASSPRLAGAIVVQYF. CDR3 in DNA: TGTGCCAGCAGCCCCCGACTAGCGGGAGCCATCGTAGTGCAGTACTTC. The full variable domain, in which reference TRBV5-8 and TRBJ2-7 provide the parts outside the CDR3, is EAGVTQSPTHLIKTRGQQATLRCSPISGHTSVYWYQQALGLGLQFLLWYDEGEERNRGNFPPRFSGRQFPNYSSELNVNALELEDSALYLCASSPRLAGAIVVQYFGPGTRLTVT.

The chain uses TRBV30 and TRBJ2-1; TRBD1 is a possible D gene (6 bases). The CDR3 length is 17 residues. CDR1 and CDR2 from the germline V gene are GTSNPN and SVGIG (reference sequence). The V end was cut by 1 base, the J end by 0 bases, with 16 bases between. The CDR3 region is CAWSGGRGRGSYNEQFF. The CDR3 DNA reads TGTGCCTGGAGTGGGGGCAGGGGCAGGGGCTCCTACAATGAGCAGTTCTTC.

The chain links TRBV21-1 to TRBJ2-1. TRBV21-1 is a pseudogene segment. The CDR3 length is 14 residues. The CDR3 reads CASSPQGCLGEQFF. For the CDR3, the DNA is TGTGCCAGCAGCCCCCAAGGGTGCCTCGGTGAGCAGTTCTTC.

The CDR3 sequence is CASRGDSAGRETQYF. The CDR3 DNA follows: TGTGCCAGCAGGGGTGACAGCGCAGGTCGAGAGACCCAGTACTTC. The chain uses TRBV2 and TRBJ2-5; D perhaps matches TRBD1 (5 bases). V was trimmed by 6 bases and J by 4 bases, leaving 18 bases between them. The CDR3 loop spans 15 amino acids. Looked up from germline, CDR1 is SNHLY and CDR2 is FYNNEI.

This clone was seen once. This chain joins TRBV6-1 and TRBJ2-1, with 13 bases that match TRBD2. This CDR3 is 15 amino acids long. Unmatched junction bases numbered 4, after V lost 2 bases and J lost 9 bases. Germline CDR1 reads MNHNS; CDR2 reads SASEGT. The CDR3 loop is CASSEQGLAGAEQFF. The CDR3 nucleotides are TGTGCCAGCAGTGAACAAGGACTAGCGGGAGCTGAGCAGTTCTTC.

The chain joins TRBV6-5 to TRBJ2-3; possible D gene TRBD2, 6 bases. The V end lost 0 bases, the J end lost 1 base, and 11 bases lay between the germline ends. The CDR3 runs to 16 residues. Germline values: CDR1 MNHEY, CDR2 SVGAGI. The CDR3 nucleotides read TGTGCCAGCAGTTACTCGGGAGGTTCTCGCACAGATACGCAGTATTTT. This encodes CASSYSGGSRTDTQYF.

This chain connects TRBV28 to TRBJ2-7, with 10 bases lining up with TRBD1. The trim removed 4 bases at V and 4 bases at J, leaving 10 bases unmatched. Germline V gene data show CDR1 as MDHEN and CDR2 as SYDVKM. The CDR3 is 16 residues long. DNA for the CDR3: TGTGCCAGCAGTTCCGGGGGACAGGGGAGAGCTTACGAGCAGTACGTC. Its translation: CASSSGGQGRAYEQYV.

The CDR3 coding sequence is TGCGCCAGCAGCTTGCAGGGGGCGATCACTGAAGCTTTCTTT. Protein sequence: CASSLQGAITEAFF. The chain combines TRBV5-1 with TRBJ1-1; TRBD1 agrees at 8 bases. Germline CDR1 and CDR2: SGHRS and YFSETQ. This CDR3 has 14 residues. J lost 4 bases, V lost 1 base, and 3 bases had no gene match.

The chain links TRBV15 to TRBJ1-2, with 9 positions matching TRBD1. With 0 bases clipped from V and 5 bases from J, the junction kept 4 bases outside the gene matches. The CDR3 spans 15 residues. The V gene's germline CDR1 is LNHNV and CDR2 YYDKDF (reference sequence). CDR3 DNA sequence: TGTGCCACCAGCAGAGAGACAGGGGGAGGGTATGGCTACACCTTC. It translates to CATSRETGGGYGYTF. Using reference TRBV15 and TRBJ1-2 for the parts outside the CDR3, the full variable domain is DAMVIQNPRYQVTQFGKPVTLSCSQTLNHNVMYWYQQKSSQAPKLLFHYYDKDFNNEADTPDNFQSRRPNTSFCFLDIRSPGLGDTAMYLCATSRETGGGYGYTFGSGTRLTVV.